A single sample is the source of the 19 T cell receptor beta chains below, sequenced in a study of blood T cell repertoires in COVID-19. Only in-frame clones appear in the TCRdb table, and some are missing; sequencing was by immunoSEQ multiplex PCR. This sample carries about 200,000 clones, around 82% of them seen once, and the ten largest clones take roughly 5%. Specimen: PBMCs or T cells enriched from blood (not recorded which). The receptors come from a woman in her forties or fifties who had been exposed to COVID-19.

In its sample, this clone was seen once. The chain employs TRBV19 and TRBJ1-5, with 7 positions matching TRBD1. Looked up from germline, CDR1 is LNHDA and CDR2 is SQIVND (reference sequence). The CDR3 loop spans 14 amino acids. After removal of 6 bases from V and 2 bases from J, the junction contained 4 bases not matched to a gene. CDR3 DNA: TGTGCCAGTAGGGGACAGCCGGGCAATCAGCCCCAGCATTTT. Translation gives CASRGQPGNQPQHF.

The chain recombines TRBV10-2 with TRBJ1-1, with a possible D match to TRBD1 (5 bases). The CDR3 is 12 amino acids. Germline CDR1 WSHSY, CDR2 SAAADI. The V end was cut by 6 bases, the J end by 7 bases, with 12 bases between. The CDR3 DNA reads as TGCGCCAGCAGGGACCCAGGGAATGAAGCTTTCTTT. Its protein is CASRDPGNEAFF.

V and J are TRBV10-3 and TRBJ2-1; TRBD2 aligns across 9 bases. In germline, CDR1 is ENHRY, CDR2 SYGVKD. The CDR3 covers 15 residues. Trimming cost V 6 bases and J 2 bases; bases outside gene matches: 5. In DNA, the CDR3 is TGTGCCATCAGGACGAGCGGGGGGCCCTACAATGAGCAGTTCTTC. Translated, it gives CAIRTSGGPYNEQFF.

This chain links TRBV27 with TRBJ2-5; 9 bases are shared with TRBD1. The CDR3 contains 14 residues. V shed 8 bases, J shed 5 bases, and the junction held 9 bases outside the gene matches. Germline lookup yields CDR1 MNHEY and CDR2 SMNVEV (reference sequence). CDR3 residues: CASHDRGREETQYF. CDR3 coding DNA: TGTGCCAGCCACGACAGGGGGAGAGAGGAGACCCAGTACTTC.

The V gene is TRBV3-1 (or the pseudogene TRBV3-2), the J gene TRBJ1-3, with D possibly matching TRBD1 (5 bases). The CDR3 extends over 17 amino acids. Germline V gene data show CDR1 as LGHDT and CDR2 as YNNKEL (reference sequence). Trimming took off 3 bases at V and 4 bases at J, with 19 bases between the two ends. The chain's CDR3 is CASSQADTRILGNTIYF. CDR3 DNA: TGTGCCAGCAGCCAGGCGGACACGCGTATACTGGGAAACACCATATATTTT.

A word on this clone: The identical CDR3 is also encoded by other nucleotide sequences in the sample. The V and J genes are TRBV15 and TRBJ1-1; D might be TRBD1 (5 bases). This CDR3 spans 14 amino acids. V was pared by 0 bases and J by 1 base, with 6 bases between. The germline V gene has CDR1 LNHNV and CDR2 YYDKDF (reference sequence). CDR3 DNA sequence: TGTGCCACCAGCAGAGAAACAGGGAACACTGAAGCTTTCTTT. It translates to CATSRETGNTEAFF.

The genes are TRBV11-3 and TRBJ2-5; the D gene is possibly TRBD2 (5 bases). This CDR3 is 13 amino acids long. Per the germline V gene, CDR1 is SGHNT and CDR2 is YENEEA. Deletions cut 6 bases from V and 2 bases from J, with 10 bases between. Written as DNA, the CDR3 is TGTGCCAGCAGTGGAGGCCCTCAAGAGACCCAGTACTTC. This codes for CASSGGPQETQYF.

This chain connects TRBV5-1 to TRBJ1-1; D is unresolved. CDR3 length: 15 residues. V lost 5 bases and J lost 2, with 16 bases in between. Germline V gives CDR1 SGHRS, CDR2 YFSETQ. The DNA for the CDR3 is TGCGCCAGCAGTTCGAAGCCCCGAGCCAACACTGAAGCTTTCTTT. Residues: CASSSKPRANTEAFF.

The CDR3 bases are TGTGCCAGCAGTGAAGCGGCGTTCCTAGCGGAGCAGTTCTTC. Translated, it gives CASSEAAFLAEQFF. This chain uses TRBV6-1 with TRBJ2-1, with D maybe TRBD2 (6 bases). The CDR3 is 14 amino acids. Trimming pared 0 bases from V and 10 bases from J, leaving 13 bases between. Germline V gene sequence: CDR1 MNHNS, CDR2 SASEGT.

V usage is TRBV27 and J usage is TRBJ1-2; D is uncertain. Germline CDR1 MNHEY, CDR2 SMNVEV (reference sequence). CDR3 length: 13 amino acids. Between the trimmed V and J ends, which lost 5 bases and 3 bases, there was a span of 10 bases. CDR3 protein: CASSIAGDYGYTF. Written as DNA, the CDR3 is TGTGCCAGCAGTATCGCGGGAGACTATGGCTACACCTTC.

This clone occurred many times. The CDR3 DNA follows: TGTGCCAGCAACCGATTGGCGCAGGGATCTATCGAGCAGTACTTC. This translates into CASNRLAQGSIEQYF. This chain connects TRBV11-2 to TRBJ2-7, with a weak D call TRBD1 (5 bases). CDR3 size: 15 residues. The germline V and J ends were trimmed by 7 bases and 6 bases, with 22 bases remaining between them. Germline CDR1 is SGHAT and CDR2 is FQNNGV.

This CDR3 is CASGVPGQGMNTEAFF. The DNA for the CDR3 is TGTGCCAGCGGAGTCCCGGGACAGGGGATGAACACTGAAGCTTTCTTT. The genes are TRBV2 and TRBJ1-1, with 10 bases matching TRBD1. In germline, CDR1 is SNHLY, CDR2 FYNNEI. This CDR3 is 16 amino acids long. The J segment lost 0 bases and the V segment lost 8 bases, leaving 9 bases of the junction unmatched.

The chain couples TRBV28 to TRBJ2-7; D is unclear. The CDR3 contains 11 residues. V was shortened by 7 bases and J by 0 bases, with 4 bases between the two germline ends. Looked up from germline, CDR1 is MDHEN and CDR2 is SYDVKM. As DNA, the CDR3 is TGTGCCAGCATGAGCTCCTACGAGCAGTACTTC. Translated, it gives CASMSSYEQYF.

The J gene is TRBJ2-6, the V gene TRBV5-4; TRBD1 is a possible D gene (6 bases). This CDR3 is 15 amino acids long. Germline values: CDR1 SGHNT, CDR2 YYREEE (reference sequence). V lost 4 bases to trimming and J lost 2 bases, with 10 bases between them. In nucleotides, the CDR3 is TGTGCCAGCAGCATAACAGGGCCTGGGGCCAACGTCCTGACTTTC. As protein: CASSITGPGANVLTF.

This clone was observed a few times. This chain links TRBV7-2 with TRBJ1-3; D remains ambiguous. The V and J ends lost 2 bases and 2 bases respectively, with 10 bases between them. The CDR3 contains 15 residues. Germline lookup yields CDR1 SGHTA and CDR2 FQGNSA. CDR3 protein: CASSLQVVPGNTIYF. CDR3 nucleotides: TGTGCCAGCAGCTTACAGGTGGTCCCTGGAAACACCATATATTTT.

This clone was observed a handful of times. V usage is TRBV7-9 and J usage is TRBJ1-1; TRBD1 might be the D (6 bases). The CDR3 runs to 14 residues. The germline V and J ends were trimmed by 5 bases and 4 bases, with 14 bases remaining between them. The germline CDR1 and CDR2 sequences are SEHNR and FQNEAQ (reference sequence). CDR3 coding DNA: TGTGCCAGCAGCCCAACGTCAGGGGCCACTGAAGCTTTCTTT. Translated, it gives CASSPTSGATEAFF.

The rearrangement links TRBV7-9 to TRBJ1-3; 8 positions agree with TRBD1. The CDR3 length is 18 residues. V was pared by 5 bases and J by 3 bases, with 15 bases of the junction left unmatched. The germline gives CDR1 SEHNR, CDR2 FQNEAQ (reference sequence). The CDR3 DNA sequence: TGTGCCAGCAGCCCTTACAGGGGGTCGAGCGTAGGTGGAAACACCATATATTTT. Its protein is CASSPYRGSSVGGNTIYF.

V and J are TRBV7-9 and TRBJ2-3, with D unclear. With 1 base removed from V and 4 bases from J, the gap between germline ends came to 6 bases. The CDR3 is 13 amino acids. The germline CDR1 and CDR2 sequences are SEHNR and FQNEAQ (reference sequence). The CDR3 protein is CASSLVESDTQYF. The CDR3 DNA follows: TGTGCCAGCAGCTTAGTTGAGTCAGATACGCAGTATTTT.

The V and J genes are TRBV10-3 and TRBJ2-3, with a tentative D call TRBD1 (6 bases). This CDR3 has 15 residues. Trimming took off 6 bases at V and 0 bases at J, with 13 bases between the two ends. Per germline, CDR1 ENHRY and CDR2 SYGVKD. The CDR3 reads CAIRAQGTSTDTQYF. As DNA, the CDR3 is TGTGCCATCAGAGCTCAGGGGACAAGCACAGATACGCAGTATTTT.